This T cell receptor beta chain appears in the sequencing data of a study of CD8 T cells in ankylosing spondylitis. This clonotype has just a few counts. The antigen remains undetermined. TCRdb re-analysed the 5' RACE reads in MiXCR, keeping a single row per CDR3 protein. Of about 440,000 distinct CDR3 sequences in the sample, more than 15% are singletons; the top ten hold 0.85% to 1.3%. The CDR3 sequence is 16 residues long. V was clipped by 4 bases and J by 5 bases; unmatched bases: 10. Looked up from germline, CDR1 is MGHRA and CDR2 is YSYEKL. Broader study findings: Ankylosing spondylitis blood appeared to carry a characteristic TCR beta motif of several highly homologous variants. With a CD8+ phenotype, disease-linked clones were relatively rare in peripheral blood.

The sequencing input was blood, either unsorted or a sorted T cell fraction (not recorded which). The rearrangement links TRBV4-1 to TRBJ2-5; 10 positions match TRBD2. The TCR originated in a male donor with ankylosing spondylitis. The CDR3: CASSLQASGGEETQYF. The CDR3 DNA is TGCGCCAGCAGCCTACAAGCCAGCGGGGGGGAGGAGACCCAGTACTTC.